A single sample gave rise to the 23 T cell receptor beta chains below, sequenced in a study of blood T cells in healthy people across ages. The second PCR ran about 6 to 12 cycles with a sample-barcoded 5' primer and J-beta primers. TCRdb fed the 5' RACE reads into MiXCR, producing one record per CDR3 protein. Of around 900,000 distinct CDR3 sequences listed, 51% are singletons. The sample was blood. These receptors came from an older woman in good health.

The chain is built from TRBV6-2 or TRBV6-3 and TRBJ1-1; D unresolved. Germline CDR1 reads MNHEY; CDR2 reads SVGEGT. The length of the CDR3 is 13 residues. V lost 5 bases, J lost 6 bases, and 13 bases lay in between. CDR3 region: CASSDRGRAEAFF. The CDR3 DNA follows: TGTGCCAGCAGTGATCGGGGTCGGGCTGAAGCTTTCTTT.

Many counts were recorded for this clonotype. For the CDR3, the DNA is TGCAGTGCTATTTTACGGGAGGTTTTGATGAATACGCAGTATTTT. It yields the protein CSAILREVLMNTQYF. This chain connects TRBV20-1 to TRBJ2-3; 7 bases agree with TRBD2. This CDR3 has 15 amino acids. The V segment lost 4 bases and the J segment 7 bases; nucleotides outside the gene matches: 14. Germline V gene data show CDR1 as DFQATT and CDR2 as SNEGSKA (reference sequence).

This clonotype was seen just once. The chain links TRBV11-3 to TRBJ2-7; possible D gene TRBD2, 5 bases. V was clipped by 3 bases and J by 6 bases, with 18 bases between them. Looked up from germline, CDR1 is SGHNT and CDR2 is YENEEA. The CDR3 consists of 15 residues. CDR3 DNA: TGTGCCAGCAGCTTCTCGTACGGGGTGACCTGCGAGCAGTACTTC. Encoded protein: CASSFSYGVTCEQYF.

The rearrangement links TRBV5-5 to TRBJ1-1, with 8 bases aligning to TRBD1. With V trimmed by 0 bases and J by 0 bases, 4 bases remained unmatched. CDR1 is SGHKS, CDR2 YYEKEE, per germline (reference sequence). This CDR3 has 16 residues. The CDR3 spells CASSLGTGKMNTEAFF. In DNA form, the CDR3 reads TGTGCCAGCAGCTTGGGGACAGGGAAAATGAACACTGAAGCTTTCTTT.

J is TRBJ1-5 and V is TRBV7-2, with TRBD1 as a possible D gene (6 bases). Between the trimmed V and J ends, which lost 1 base and 6 bases, there was a span of 13 bases. The CDR3 consists of 15 residues. CDR1 is SGHTA, CDR2 FQGNSA, per germline. This chain's CDR3 is CASSLVTGQRQPQHF. The CDR3 region has the DNA TGTGCCAGCAGCTTAGTCACAGGGCAGCGTCAGCCCCAGCATTTT.

The J gene is TRBJ2-5, the V gene TRBV7-2; TRBD2 aligns across 9 bases. Germline V gene lookup returns CDR1 SGHTA and CDR2 FQGNSA. CDR3 size: 16 residues. V lost 5 bases, J lost 11 bases, and 18 bases stayed unmatched. Written as DNA, the CDR3 is TGTGCCAGCAGCCCATTAGCGGGAGCCGCCTACAATGAGCAGTACTTC. Protein: CASSPLAGAAYNEQYF.

The V and J genes are TRBV9 and TRBJ2-3; possible D gene TRBD2, 6 bases. There are 14 residues in the CDR3. Trimming removed 3 bases from V and 5 bases from J, with 13 bases in between. The germline gives CDR1 SGDLS, CDR2 YYNGEE. The CDR3 here is CASSDPGSGDTQYF. The CDR3 DNA is TGTGCCAGCAGCGACCCCGGGAGTGGAGATACGCAGTATTTT.

This chain connects TRBV28 to TRBJ2-7; TRBD2 matches 13 bases. From germline, CDR1 is MDHEN and CDR2 SYDVKM. This CDR3 region has 15 residues. With 3 bases clipped from V and 7 bases from J, the junction kept 6 bases outside the gene matches. As DNA, the CDR3 is TGTGCCAGCAGTTTTGGACTAGCGGGAGTACGGGAGCAGTACTTC. This gives the protein CASSFGLAGVREQYF.

The V call is TRBV19, the J call TRBJ2-1, with no clear D. This CDR3 comprises 14 residues. CDR1 is LNHDA and CDR2 is SQIVND in the germline V gene (reference sequence). The V end lost 3 bases, the J end lost 4 bases, and 10 bases lay between the germline ends. The CDR3 DNA reads as TGTGCCAGTAGTATGGCTGGAGTATACAATGAGCAGTTCTTC. Residues: CASSMAGVYNEQFF.

The V gene is TRBV13, the J gene TRBJ2-3; D unresolved. This CDR3 has 16 residues. CDR1 PRHDT and CDR2 FYEKMQ come from the germline V gene (reference sequence). V dropped 3 bases and J dropped 3 bases, with 16 bases sitting between them. Here the CDR3 DNA reads TGTGCCAGCAGCTTCCGTCTGGGCAGAGAGACAGATACGCAGTATTTT. Residues: CASSFRLGRETDTQYF.

This clonotype was observed a handful of times. V and J are TRBV6-2 or TRBV6-3 and TRBJ2-1; TRBD2 matches 14 bases. Germline CDR1 reads MNHEY; CDR2 reads SVGEGT. The CDR3 length is 23 residues. Trimming at V came to 2 bases and at J to 3 bases, leaving 21 bases not matched to a gene. CDR3 loop: CASSYGYSPSPGLAGELYNEQFF. The DNA of the CDR3 is TGTGCCAGCAGTTACGGTTATAGTCCAAGCCCGGGACTAGCGGGAGAGCTCTACAATGAGCAGTTCTTC.

This chain links TRBV27 with TRBJ1-2; D is possibly TRBD1 (6 bases). V shed 5 bases and J shed 8 bases, with 18 bases lying between them. The germline V gene encodes CDR1 MNHEY and CDR2 SMNVEV (reference sequence). The CDR3 covers 14 residues. CDR3 region: CASSQDRLTQGYTF. The CDR3 DNA sequence: TGTGCCAGCAGTCAAGACAGGCTGACTCAAGGCTACACCTTC.

This clonotype appeared many times. V is TRBV6-2 or TRBV6-3 and J is TRBJ2-7; 10 bases agree with TRBD1. The ends lost 7 bases at V and 5 bases at J; junction bases unmatched: 11. CDR1 and CDR2 (germline): MNHEY, SVGEGT. The CDR3 length is 15 residues. CDR3 DNA sequence: TGTGCCAGCATGCTGGGACAGGGGTACCGGGACGAGCAGTACTTC. It specifies CASMLGQGYRDEQYF.

The chain combines TRBV5-1 with TRBJ2-5; TRBD2 aligns across 8 bases. This CDR3 comprises 17 residues. Germline V lookup: CDR1 SGHRS, CDR2 YFSETQ. V trimming: 0 bases; J trimming: 5 bases; junction bases outside the gene matches: 12. CDR3 region: CASSLVLIGRGSETQYF. DNA for the CDR3: TGCGCCAGCAGCTTGGTACTTATCGGGAGGGGGTCGGAGACCCAGTACTTC. Looking up the rest from reference TRBV5-1 and TRBJ2-5 gives the full variable domain: KAGVTQTPRYLIKTRGQQVTLSCSPISGHRSVSWYQQTPGQGLQFLFEYFSETQRNKGNFPGRFSGRQFSNSRSEMNVSTLELGDSALYLCASSLVLIGRGSETQYFGPGTRLLVL.

This clonotype occurred a few times. This CDR3 reads CASSLGAITDTQYF. The CDR3 region has the DNA TGTGCCAGCAGCTTAGGAGCGATAACAGATACGCAGTATTTT. The chain employs TRBV13 and TRBJ2-3; D uncertain. Germline V gene lookup returns CDR1 PRHDT and CDR2 FYEKMQ (reference sequence). V was clipped by 0 bases and J by 3 bases, with 7 bases between them. This CDR3 spans 14 amino acids.

In this sample, this clonotype turned up a few times. The rearrangement joins TRBV29-1 to TRBJ2-1, with 7 bases fitting TRBD2. The CDR3 covers 12 residues. V was pared by 4 bases and J by 10 bases, with 7 bases of the junction left unmatched. Germline V gives CDR1 SQVTM, CDR2 ANQGSEA. CDR3 in DNA: TGCAGCGTTGTTGTCGGCGGGGGAGAGCAGTTCTTC. Protein product: CSVVVGGGEQFF.

The chain has TRBV4-3 and TRBJ1-2; D is undetermined. CDR1 and CDR2 (germline): LGHNA, YSLEER. This CDR3 is built from 17 residues. V lost 4 bases, J lost 4 bases, and 22 bases lay in between. CDR3 loop: CASSPDEMRAATYGYTF. DNA of the CDR3: TGCGCCAGCAGCCCAGACGAAATGAGGGCCGCTACCTATGGCTACACCTTC.

The J gene is TRBJ1-2, the V gene TRBV12-3 or TRBV12-4, with D hard to call. The CDR3 sequence is 15 residues long. V was clipped by 2 bases and J by 5 bases, with 15 bases between them. The CDR3: CASSLYRQKIYGYTF. The CDR3 DNA reads as TGTGCCAGCAGTTTATATCGGCAGAAGATATATGGCTACACCTTC.

Comment on this clonotype: A junction end diverges from the germline sequence, so it may reflect a read error. The chain has TRBV10-3 and TRBJ1-5; 11 nucleotides line up with TRBD1. The CDR3 has 17 residues. Germline assignment: CDR1 ENHRY and CDR2 SYGVKD. The CDR3 is CAISAGTGGILDQPQHF. CDR3 DNA: TGTGCTATCAGTGCAGGGACAGGGGGTATACTCGATCAGCCCCAGCATTTT.

This clonotype was detected only once. Its ends do not fully match the called genes, so a read error is possible. For the CDR3, the DNA is TGTGCCAGCAGCTTAAGAGCGGACAGGGCTAACTCTGGCTACACCTTC. Translating gives CASSLRADRANSGYTF. The V and J genes are TRBV7-9 and TRBJ1-2; TRBD1 matches at 8 bases. The CDR3 extends over 16 amino acids. Germline V gene lookup returns CDR1 SEHNR and CDR2 FQNEAQ (reference sequence).

In this sample, this clonotype turned up a few times. This chain uses TRBV7-2 with TRBJ2-7; D possibly corresponds to TRBD2 (5 bases). The CDR3 extends over 13 amino acids. From germline, CDR1 is SGHTA and CDR2 FQGNSA. V was shortened by 5 bases and J by 6 bases, with 14 bases between the two germline ends. CDR3 nucleotides: TGTGCCAGCAGCCCCTCGACGGGATTCGAGCAGTACTTC. The encoded protein is CASSPSTGFEQYF.

This clonotype was detected only a few times. This sequence joins TRBV5-1 and TRBJ2-3; no firm D call. This CDR3 has 18 amino acids. CDR1 SGHRS and CDR2 YFSETQ come from the germline V gene. V gave up 1 base and J gave up 0 bases, with 18 bases separating them. The CDR3, as DNA: TGCGCCAGCAGCTTGTCATTCGGTAGTCCTTCTAGCACAGATACGCAGTATTTT. Translated, it gives CASSLSFGSPSSTDTQYF.

The gene calls are TRBV6-5 and TRBJ2-3, with D possibly TRBD2 on 6 matching bases. Germline loops: CDR1 MNHEY, CDR2 SVGAGI. V dropped 2 bases and J dropped 1 base, with 10 bases sitting between them. This CDR3 is built from 15 residues. The CDR3 reads CASSYNGRRTDTQYF. The CDR3 region has the DNA TGTGCCAGCAGTTACAACGGGAGACGCACAGATACGCAGTATTTT.